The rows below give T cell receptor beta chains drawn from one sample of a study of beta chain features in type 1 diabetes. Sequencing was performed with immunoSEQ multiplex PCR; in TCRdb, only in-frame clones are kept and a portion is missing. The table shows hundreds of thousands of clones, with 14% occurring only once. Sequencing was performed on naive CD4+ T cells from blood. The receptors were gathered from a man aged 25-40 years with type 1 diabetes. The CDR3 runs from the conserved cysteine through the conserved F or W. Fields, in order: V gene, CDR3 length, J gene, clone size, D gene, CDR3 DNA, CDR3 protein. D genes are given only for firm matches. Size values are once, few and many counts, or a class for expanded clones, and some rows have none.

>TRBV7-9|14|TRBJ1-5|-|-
TGTGCCAGCAGCCGCGACAGATCCAATCAGCCCCAGCATTTT
CASSRDRSNQPQHF
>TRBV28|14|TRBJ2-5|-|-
TGTGCCTCCAGGCCAGGAGGAGCGCAAGAGACCCAGTACTTC
CASRPGGAQETQYF
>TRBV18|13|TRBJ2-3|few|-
TGTGCCAGCTTCCGGACTGCCACAGATACGCAGTATTTT
CASFRTATDTQYF
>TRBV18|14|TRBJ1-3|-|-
TGTGCCAGCTCACCAGGACAGACTGGAAACACCATATATTTT
CASSPGQTGNTIYF
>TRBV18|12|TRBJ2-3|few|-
TGTGCCAGCTCACCCTACACAGATACGCAGTATTTT
CASSPYTDTQYF
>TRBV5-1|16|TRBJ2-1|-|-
TGCGCCAGCAGCCGTGAGGACTCGTCAAACTACAATGAGCAGTTCTTC
CASSREDSSNYNEQFF
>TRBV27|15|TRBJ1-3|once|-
TGTGCCAGCAGTTTATTGGGGACTTCTGGAAACACCATATATTTT
CASSLLGTSGNTIYF
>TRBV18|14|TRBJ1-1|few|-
TGTGCCAGCTCACCAAGAGAGGGGGACACTGAAGCTTTCTTT
CASSPREGDTEAFF
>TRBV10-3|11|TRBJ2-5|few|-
TGTGCCATCTCCAGTCAAGAGACCCAGTACTTC
CAISSQETQYF
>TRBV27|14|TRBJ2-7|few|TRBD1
TGTGCCAGCGGACGACAGGGGACCTCCTACGAGCAGTACTTC
CASGRQGTSYEQYF
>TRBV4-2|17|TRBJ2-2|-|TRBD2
TGTGCCAGCAGCCGAGCCCTGCTAGCGGAAAACACCGGGGAGCTGTTTTTT
CASSRALLAENTGELFF
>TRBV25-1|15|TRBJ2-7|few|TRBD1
TGTGCCAGCAGTGACCCGGGACAGGGAGACTACGAGCAGTACTTC
CASSDPGQGDYEQYF
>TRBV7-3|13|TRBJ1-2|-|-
TGTGCCAGCAGCTTAATCGAAGGGAGTGGCTACACCTTC
CASSLIEGSGYTF
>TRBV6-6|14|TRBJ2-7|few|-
TGTGCCAGCAGCCGACCAGGGAAGTCCTACGAGCAGTACTTC
CASSRPGKSYEQYF
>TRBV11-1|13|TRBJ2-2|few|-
TGTGCCAGCAGCCGGACTTCCACCGGGGAGCTGTTTTTT
CASSRTSTGELFF
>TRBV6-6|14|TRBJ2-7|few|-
TGTGCCAGCAGCCTACCGCGCGAGTCCTACGAGCAGTACTTC
CASSLPRESYEQYF
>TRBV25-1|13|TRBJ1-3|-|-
TGTGCCAGCAGGGCCGCCTCTGGAAACACCATATATTTT
CASRAASGNTIYF
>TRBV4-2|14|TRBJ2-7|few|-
TGTGCCAGCAGCCAAGATCTTGGCGGCTACGAGCAGTACTTC
CASSQDLGGYEQYF
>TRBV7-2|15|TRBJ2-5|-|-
TGTGCCAGCAGCTTAGTGGCCAGGGGAGAAGAGACCCAGTACTTC
CASSLVARGEETQYF
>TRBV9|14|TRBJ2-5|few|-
TGTGCCAGCAGCCCCTCGGGGACTCAAGAGACCCAGTACTTC
CASSPSGTQETQYF
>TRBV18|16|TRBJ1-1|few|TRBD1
TGTGCCAGCTCACTGGGACAGGGAATGATGAACACTGAAGCTTTCTTT
CASSLGQGMMNTEAFF
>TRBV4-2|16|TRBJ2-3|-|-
TGTGCCAGCAGCCAAAGGGCCCTGGGGGGGCCGGATACGCAGTATTTT
CASSQRALGGPDTQYF
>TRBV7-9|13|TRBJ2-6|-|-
TGTGCCAGCAGCCTTGCTGGGGCCAACGTCCTGACTTTC
CASSLAGANVLTF
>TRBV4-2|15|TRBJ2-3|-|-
TGTGCCAGCAGCGTTGAGCGGGCTAGCACAGATACGCAGTATTTT
CASSVERASTDTQYF
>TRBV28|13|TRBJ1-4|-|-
TGTGCCAGCAGCTCTGGACAGCGAGAAAAACTGTTTTTT
CASSSGQREKLFF
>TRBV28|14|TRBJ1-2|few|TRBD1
TGTGCCAGCAGCGAGGGGGCGAAAAGCTATGGCTACACCTTC
CASSEGAKSYGYTF
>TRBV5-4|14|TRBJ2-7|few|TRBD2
TGTGCCAGCAGCTTCAGCGGGAGTGTCGACGAGCAGTACTTC
CASSFSGSVDEQYF
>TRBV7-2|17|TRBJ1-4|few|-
TGTGCCAGCAGCCGTAGTAGCAATGCGGCAACTAATGAAAAACTGTTTTTT
CASSRSSNAATNEKLFF
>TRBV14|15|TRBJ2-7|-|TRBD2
TGTGCCAGCAGCCTCCAAGGCGGGGGGACCTACGAGCAGTACTTC
CASSLQGGGTYEQYF